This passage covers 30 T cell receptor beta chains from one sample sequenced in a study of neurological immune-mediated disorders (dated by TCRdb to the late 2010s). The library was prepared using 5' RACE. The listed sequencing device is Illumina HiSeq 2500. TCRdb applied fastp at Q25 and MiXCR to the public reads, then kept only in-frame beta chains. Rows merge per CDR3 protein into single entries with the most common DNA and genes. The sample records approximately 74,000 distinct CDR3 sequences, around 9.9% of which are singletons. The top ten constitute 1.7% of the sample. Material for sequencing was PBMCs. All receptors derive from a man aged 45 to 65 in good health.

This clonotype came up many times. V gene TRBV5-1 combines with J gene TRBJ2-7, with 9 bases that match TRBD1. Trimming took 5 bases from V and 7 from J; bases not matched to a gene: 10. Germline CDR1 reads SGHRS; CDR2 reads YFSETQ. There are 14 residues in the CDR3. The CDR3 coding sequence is TGCGCCAGCAGACCACCCGGGACAGGGAGGGAGCAGTACTTC. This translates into CASRPPGTGREQYF. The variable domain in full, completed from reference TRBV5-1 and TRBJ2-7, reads KAGVTQTPRYLIKTRGQQVTLSCSPISGHRSVSWYQQTPGQGLQFLFEYFSETQRNKGNFPGRFSGRQFSNSRSEMNVSTLELGDSALYLCASRPPGTGREQYFGPGTRLTVT.

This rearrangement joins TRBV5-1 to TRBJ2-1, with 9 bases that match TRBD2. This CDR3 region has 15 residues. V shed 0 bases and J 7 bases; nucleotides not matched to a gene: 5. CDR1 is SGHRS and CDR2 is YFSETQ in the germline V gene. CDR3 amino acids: CASSLVAGGKNEQFF. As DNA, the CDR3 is TGCGCCAGCAGCTTGGTGGCGGGGGGGAAAAATGAGCAGTTCTTC.

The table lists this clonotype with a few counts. The CDR3 sequence is CSALGQGWYEQYF. The DNA of the CDR3 is TGCAGTGCCTTGGGACAGGGGTGGTACGAGCAGTACTTC. V is TRBV20-1 and J is TRBJ2-7; the match to TRBD1 covers 10 bases. Trimming cost V 6 bases and J 4 bases; bases outside gene matches: 6. The V gene's germline CDR1 is DFQATT and CDR2 SNEGSKA (reference sequence). The CDR3 is 13 residues long.

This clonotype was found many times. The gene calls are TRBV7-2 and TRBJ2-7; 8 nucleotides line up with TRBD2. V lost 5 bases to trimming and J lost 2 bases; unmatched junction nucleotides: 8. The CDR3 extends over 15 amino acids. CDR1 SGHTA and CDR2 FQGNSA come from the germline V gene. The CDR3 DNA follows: TGTGCCAGCAGCCCCACTAGCGGTCCCACCTACGAGCAGTACTTC. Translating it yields CASSPTSGPTYEQYF.

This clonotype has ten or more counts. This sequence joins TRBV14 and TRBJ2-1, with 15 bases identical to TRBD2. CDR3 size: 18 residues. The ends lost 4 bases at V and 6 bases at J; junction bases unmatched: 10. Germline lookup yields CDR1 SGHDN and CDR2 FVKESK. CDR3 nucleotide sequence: TGTGCCAGCAGCCCAAAGGGACTAGCGGGGGGAATGGGCAATGAGCAGTTCTTC. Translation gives CASSPKGLAGGMGNEQFF.

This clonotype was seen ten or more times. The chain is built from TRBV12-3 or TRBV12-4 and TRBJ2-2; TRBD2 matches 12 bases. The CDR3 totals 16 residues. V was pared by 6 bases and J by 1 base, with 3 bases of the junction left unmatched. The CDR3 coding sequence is TGTGCCAGCAGATTACTAGCGGGGGGGAACACCGGGGAGCTGTTTTTT. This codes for CASRLLAGGNTGELFF.

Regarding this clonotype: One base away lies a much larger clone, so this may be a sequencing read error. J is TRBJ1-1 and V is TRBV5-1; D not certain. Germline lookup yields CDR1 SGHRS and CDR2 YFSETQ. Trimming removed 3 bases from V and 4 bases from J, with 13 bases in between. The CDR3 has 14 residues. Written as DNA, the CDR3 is TGCGCCAGCAGCTCTCTCATGGTGGGCACTGAAGCTTTCTTT. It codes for CASSSLMVGTEAFF.

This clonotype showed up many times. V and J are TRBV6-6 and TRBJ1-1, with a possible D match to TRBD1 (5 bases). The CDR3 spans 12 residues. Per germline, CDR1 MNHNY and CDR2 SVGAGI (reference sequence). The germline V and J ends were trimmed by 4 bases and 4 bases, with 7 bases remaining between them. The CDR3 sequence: CASSWGFTEAFF. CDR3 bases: TGTGCCAGCAGTTGGGGGTTCACTGAAGCTTTCTTT.

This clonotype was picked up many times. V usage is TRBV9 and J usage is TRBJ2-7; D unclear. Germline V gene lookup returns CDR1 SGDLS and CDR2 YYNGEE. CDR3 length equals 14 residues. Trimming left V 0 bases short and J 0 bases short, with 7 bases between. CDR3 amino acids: CASSVAAISYEQYF. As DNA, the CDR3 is TGTGCCAGCAGCGTAGCGGCGATCTCCTACGAGCAGTACTTC.

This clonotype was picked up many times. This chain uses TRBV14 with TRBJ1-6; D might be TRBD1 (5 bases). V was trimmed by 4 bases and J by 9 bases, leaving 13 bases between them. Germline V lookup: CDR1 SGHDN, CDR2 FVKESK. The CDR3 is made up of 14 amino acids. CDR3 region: CASSLTGFGSPLHF. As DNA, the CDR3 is TGTGCCAGCAGCCTAACAGGATTCGGTTCACCCCTCCACTTT.

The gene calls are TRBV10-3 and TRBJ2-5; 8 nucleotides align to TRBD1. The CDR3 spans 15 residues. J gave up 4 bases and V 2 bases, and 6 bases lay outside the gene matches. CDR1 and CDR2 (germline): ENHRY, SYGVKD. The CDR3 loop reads CAISEEDDRGETQYF. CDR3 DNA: TGTGCCATCAGTGAGGAGGATGACAGGGGAGAGACCCAGTACTTC.

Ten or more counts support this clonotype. CDR3 in DNA: TGTGCCAGCAGCACTTACAGGGGTTTGGATCAGCCCCAGCATTTT. Translating it yields CASSTYRGLDQPQHF. This rearrangement joins TRBV7-2 to TRBJ1-5, with 7 bases matching TRBD1. Germline assignment: CDR1 SGHTA and CDR2 FQGNSA. J lost 5 bases, V lost 5 bases, and 9 bases had no gene match. There are 15 residues in the CDR3.

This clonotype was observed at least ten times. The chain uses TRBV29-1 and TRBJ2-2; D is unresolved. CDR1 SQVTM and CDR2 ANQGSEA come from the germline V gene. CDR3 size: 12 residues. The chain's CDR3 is CRPERATGELFF. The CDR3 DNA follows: TGCAGACCTGAAAGGGCCACCGGGGAGCTGTTTTTT.

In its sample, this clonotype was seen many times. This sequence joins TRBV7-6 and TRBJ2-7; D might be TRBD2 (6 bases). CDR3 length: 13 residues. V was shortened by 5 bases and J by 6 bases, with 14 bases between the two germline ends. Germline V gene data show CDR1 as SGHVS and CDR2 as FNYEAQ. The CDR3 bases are TGTGCCAGCAGCCAGACTAGTACGAGCGAGCAGTACTTC. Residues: CASSQTSTSEQYF.

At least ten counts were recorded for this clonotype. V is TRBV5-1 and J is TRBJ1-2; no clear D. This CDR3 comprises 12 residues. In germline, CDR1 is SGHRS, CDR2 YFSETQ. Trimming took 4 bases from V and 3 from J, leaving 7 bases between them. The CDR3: CASSPRDYGYTF. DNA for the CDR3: TGCGCCAGCAGCCCCCGGGACTATGGCTACACCTTC. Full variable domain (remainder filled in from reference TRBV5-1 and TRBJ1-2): KAGVTQTPRYLIKTRGQQVTLSCSPISGHRSVSWYQQTPGQGLQFLFEYFSETQRNKGNFPGRFSGRQFSNSRSEMNVSTLELGDSALYLCASSPRDYGYTFGSGTRLTVV.

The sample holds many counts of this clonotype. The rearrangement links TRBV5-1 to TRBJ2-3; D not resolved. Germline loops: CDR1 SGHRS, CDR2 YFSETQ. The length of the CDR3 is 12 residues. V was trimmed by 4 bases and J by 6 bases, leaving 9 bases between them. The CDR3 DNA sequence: TGCGCCAGCAGCAGGGATGGGGATACGCAGTATTTT. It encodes CASSRDGDTQYF.

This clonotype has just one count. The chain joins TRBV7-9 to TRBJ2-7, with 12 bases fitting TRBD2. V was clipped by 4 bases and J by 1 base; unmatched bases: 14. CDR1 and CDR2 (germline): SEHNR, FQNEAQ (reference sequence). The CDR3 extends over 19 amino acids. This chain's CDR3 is CASSSNSPGLAGISYEQYF. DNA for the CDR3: TGTGCCAGCAGCTCTAACTCCCCGGGACTAGCGGGTATATCCTACGAGCAGTACTTC.

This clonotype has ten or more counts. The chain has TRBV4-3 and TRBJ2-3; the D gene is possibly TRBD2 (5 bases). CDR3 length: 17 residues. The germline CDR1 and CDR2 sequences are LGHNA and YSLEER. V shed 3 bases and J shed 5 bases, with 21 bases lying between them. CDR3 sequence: CASSQGSKRNRKDTQYF. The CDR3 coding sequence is TGCGCCAGCAGCCAGGGGAGTAAGCGGAACCGGAAAGATACGCAGTATTTT.

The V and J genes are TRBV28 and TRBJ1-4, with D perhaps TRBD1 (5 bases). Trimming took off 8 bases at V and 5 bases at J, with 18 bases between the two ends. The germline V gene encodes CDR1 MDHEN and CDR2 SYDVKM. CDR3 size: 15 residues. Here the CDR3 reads CASAKTGTVNEKLFF. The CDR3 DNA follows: TGTGCCAGCGCGAAAACCGGGACCGTCAATGAAAAACTGTTTTTT.

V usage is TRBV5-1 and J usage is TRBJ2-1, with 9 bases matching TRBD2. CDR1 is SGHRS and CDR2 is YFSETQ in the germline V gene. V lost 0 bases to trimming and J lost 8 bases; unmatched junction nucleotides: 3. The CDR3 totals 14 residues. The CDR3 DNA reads TGCGCCAGCAGCTTGGTGCTAGCGGGGTATGAGCAGTTCTTC. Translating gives CASSLVLAGYEQFF.

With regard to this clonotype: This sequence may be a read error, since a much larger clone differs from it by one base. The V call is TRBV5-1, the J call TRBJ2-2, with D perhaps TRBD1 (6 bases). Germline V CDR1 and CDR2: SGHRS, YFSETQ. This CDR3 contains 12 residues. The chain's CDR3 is CASSLGAGDLFF. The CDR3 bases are TGCGCCAGCAGCCTGGGGGCCGGGGACCTGTTTTTT.

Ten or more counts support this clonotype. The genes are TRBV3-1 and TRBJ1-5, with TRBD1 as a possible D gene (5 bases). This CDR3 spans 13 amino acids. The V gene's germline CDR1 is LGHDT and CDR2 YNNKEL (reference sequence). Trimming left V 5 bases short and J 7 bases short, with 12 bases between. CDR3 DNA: TGTGCCAGCAGCGACGGGGCTCACCAGCCCCAGCATTTT. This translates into CASSDGAHQPQHF. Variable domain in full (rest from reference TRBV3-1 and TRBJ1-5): DTAVSQTPKYLVTQMGNDKSIKCEQNLGHDTMYWYKQDSKKFLKIMFSYNNKELIINETVPNRFSPKSPDKAHLNLHINSLELGDSAVYFCASSDGAHQPQHFGDGTRLSIL.

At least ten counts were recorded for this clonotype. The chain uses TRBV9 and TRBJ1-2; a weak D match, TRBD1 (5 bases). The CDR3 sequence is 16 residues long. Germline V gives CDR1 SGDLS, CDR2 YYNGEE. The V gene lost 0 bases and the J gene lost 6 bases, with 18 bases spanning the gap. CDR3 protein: CASSVAGTGRVDGYTF. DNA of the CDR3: TGTGCCAGCAGCGTAGCTGGTACAGGACGGGTCGATGGCTACACCTTC.

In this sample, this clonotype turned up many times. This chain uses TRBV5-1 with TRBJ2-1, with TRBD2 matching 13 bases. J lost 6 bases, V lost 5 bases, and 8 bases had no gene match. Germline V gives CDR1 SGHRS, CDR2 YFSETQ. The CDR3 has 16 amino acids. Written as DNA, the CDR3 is TGCGCCAGCAGAGCCCCGGGACTAGCGGGGCCCAATGAGCAGTTCTTC. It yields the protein CASRAPGLAGPNEQFF. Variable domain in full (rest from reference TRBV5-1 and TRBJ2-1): KAGVTQTPRYLIKTRGQQVTLSCSPISGHRSVSWYQQTPGQGLQFLFEYFSETQRNKGNFPGRFSGRQFSNSRSEMNVSTLELGDSALYLCASRAPGLAGPNEQFFGPGTRLTVL.

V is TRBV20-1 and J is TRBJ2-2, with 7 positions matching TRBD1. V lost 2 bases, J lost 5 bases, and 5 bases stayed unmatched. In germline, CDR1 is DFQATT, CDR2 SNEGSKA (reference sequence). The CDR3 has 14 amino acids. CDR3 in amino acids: CSARTGQKTGELFF. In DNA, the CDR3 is TGCAGTGCTAGAACGGGACAGAAAACCGGGGAGCTGTTTTTT.

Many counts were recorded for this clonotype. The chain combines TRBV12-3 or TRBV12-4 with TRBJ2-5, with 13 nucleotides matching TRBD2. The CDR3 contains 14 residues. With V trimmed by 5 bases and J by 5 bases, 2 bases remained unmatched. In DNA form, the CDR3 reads TGTGCCAGCAGTACTAGCGGGGGGGGGGAGACCCAGTACTTC. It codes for CASSTSGGGETQYF.

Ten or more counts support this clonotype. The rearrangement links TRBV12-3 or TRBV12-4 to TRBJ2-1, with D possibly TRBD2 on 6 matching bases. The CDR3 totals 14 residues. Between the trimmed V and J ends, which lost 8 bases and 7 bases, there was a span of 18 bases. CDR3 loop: CASGSTRGANEQFF. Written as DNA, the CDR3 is TGTGCCAGCGGATCGACTAGAGGGGCGAATGAGCAGTTCTTC.

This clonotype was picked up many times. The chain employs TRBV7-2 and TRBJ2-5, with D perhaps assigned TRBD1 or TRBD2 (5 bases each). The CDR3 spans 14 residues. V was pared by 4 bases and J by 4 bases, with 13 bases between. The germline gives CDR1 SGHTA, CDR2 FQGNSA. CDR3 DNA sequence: TGTGCCAGCAGCTACGCCCCAGGGAGAGAGACCCAGTACTTC. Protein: CASSYAPGRETQYF.

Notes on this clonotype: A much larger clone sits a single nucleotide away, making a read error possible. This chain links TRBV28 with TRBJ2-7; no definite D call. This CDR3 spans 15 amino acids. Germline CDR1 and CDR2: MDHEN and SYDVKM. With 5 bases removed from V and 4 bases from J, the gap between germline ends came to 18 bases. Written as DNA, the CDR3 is TGTGCCAGCAGTCCGCAAGTGGGGTTAGTATACGAGCAGTACTTC. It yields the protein CASSPQVGLVYEQYF.

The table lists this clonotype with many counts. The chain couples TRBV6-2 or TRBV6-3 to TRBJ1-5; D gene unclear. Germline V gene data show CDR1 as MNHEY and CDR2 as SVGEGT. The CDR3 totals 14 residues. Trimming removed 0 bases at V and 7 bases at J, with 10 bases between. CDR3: CASSYSPGAQPQHF. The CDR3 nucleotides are TGTGCCAGCAGTTACTCCCCCGGCGCGCAGCCCCAGCATTTT.